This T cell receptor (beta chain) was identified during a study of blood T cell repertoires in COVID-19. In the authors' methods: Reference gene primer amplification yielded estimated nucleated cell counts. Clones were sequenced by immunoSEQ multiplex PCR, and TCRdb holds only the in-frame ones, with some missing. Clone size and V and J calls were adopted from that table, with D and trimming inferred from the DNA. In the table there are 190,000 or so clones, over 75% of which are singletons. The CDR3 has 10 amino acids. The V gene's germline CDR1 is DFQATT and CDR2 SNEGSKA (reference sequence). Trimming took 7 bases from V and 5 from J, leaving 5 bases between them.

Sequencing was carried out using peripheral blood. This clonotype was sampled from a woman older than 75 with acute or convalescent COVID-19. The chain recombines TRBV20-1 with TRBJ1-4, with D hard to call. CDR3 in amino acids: CSVENEKLFF. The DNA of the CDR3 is TGCAGTGTAGAGAATGAAAAACTGTTTTTT.